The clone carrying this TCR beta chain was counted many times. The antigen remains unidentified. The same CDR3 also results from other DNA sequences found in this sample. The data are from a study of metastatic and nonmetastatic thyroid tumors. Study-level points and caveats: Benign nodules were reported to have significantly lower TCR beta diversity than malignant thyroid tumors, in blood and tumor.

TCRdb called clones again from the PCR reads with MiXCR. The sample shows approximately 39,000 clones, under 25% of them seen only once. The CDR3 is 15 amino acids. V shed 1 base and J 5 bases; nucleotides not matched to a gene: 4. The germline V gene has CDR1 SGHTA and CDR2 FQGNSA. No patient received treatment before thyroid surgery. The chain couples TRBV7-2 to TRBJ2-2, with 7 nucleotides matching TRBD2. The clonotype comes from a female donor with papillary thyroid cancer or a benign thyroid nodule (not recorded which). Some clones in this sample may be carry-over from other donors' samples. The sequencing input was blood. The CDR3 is CASSLVGGVTGELFF. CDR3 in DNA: TGTGCCAGCAGCTTAGTTGGGGGGGTAACCGGGGAGCTGTTTTTT.